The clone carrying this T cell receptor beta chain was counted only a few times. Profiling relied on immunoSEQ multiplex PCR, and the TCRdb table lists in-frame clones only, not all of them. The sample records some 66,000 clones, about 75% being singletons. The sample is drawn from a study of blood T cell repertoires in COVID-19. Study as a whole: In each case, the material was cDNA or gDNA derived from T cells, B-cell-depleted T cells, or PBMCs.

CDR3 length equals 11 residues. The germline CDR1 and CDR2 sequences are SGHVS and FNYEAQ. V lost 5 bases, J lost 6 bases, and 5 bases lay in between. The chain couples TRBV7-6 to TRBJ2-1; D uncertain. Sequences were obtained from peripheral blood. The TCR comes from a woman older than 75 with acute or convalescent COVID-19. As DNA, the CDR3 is TGTGCCAGCAGCCTCGGCAATGAGCAGTTCTTC. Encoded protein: CASSLGNEQFF.